This T cell receptor (beta chain) was sequenced in a study of cytomegalovirus exposure and HLA in healthy donors. Use of 60 Vbeta and 13 Jbeta primers characterized the PCR. Profiling relied on immunoSEQ multiplex PCR, and the TCRdb table lists in-frame clones only, not all of them. Counted here are about 120,000 clones, around four fifths occurring once; the ten biggest clones make up about a tenth. General study points: A missense variant in DCLRE1C was later tied to TCR beta V- and J-gene trimming.

Concerning this clone: Antigen: not known.

Germline V lookup: CDR1 SGHVS, CDR2 FNYEAQ. V lost 5 bases and J lost 8; bases outside the gene matches: 3. CDR3 length equals 14 residues. The rearrangement links TRBV7-6 to TRBJ2-1; 13 nucleotides agree with TRBD2. The sequenced material came from PBMCs. The source of this sequence is a man aged 30 to 39 in good health and CMV-seropositive. CDR3 coding DNA: TGTGCCAGCAGCCGACTAGCGGGAGGTGATGAGCAGTTCTTC. Amino acids: CASSRLAGGDEQFF.